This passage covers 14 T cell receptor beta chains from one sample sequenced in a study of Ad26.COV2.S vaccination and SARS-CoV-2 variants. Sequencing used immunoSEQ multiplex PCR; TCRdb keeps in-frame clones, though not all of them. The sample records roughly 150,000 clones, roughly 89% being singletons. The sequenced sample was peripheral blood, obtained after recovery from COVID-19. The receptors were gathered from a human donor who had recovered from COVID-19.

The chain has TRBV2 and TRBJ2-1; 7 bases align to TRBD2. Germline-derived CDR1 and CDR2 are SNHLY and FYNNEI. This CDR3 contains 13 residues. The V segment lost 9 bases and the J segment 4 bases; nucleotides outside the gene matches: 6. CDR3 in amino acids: CASYSGDYNEQFF. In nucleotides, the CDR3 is TGTGCCAGTTACAGCGGGGATTACAATGAGCAGTTCTTC.

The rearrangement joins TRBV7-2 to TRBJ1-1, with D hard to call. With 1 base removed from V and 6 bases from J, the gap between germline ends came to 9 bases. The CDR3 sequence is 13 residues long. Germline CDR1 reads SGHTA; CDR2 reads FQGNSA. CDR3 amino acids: CASSLDTRAEAFF. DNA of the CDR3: TGTGCCAGCAGCTTAGATACTAGGGCTGAAGCTTTCTTT.

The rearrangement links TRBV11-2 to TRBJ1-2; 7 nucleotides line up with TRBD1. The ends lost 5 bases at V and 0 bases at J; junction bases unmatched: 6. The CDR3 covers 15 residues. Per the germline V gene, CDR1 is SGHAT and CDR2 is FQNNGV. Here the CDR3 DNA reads TGTGCCAGCAGCCTCCAGGGACAGACTAACTATGGCTACACCTTC. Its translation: CASSLQGQTNYGYTF.

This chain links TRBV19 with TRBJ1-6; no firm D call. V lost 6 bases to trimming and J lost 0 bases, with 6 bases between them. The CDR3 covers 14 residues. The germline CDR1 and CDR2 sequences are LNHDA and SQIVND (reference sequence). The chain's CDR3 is CASRPSSYNSPLHF. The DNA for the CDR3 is TGTGCCAGTAGGCCCAGCTCCTATAATTCACCCCTCCACTTT. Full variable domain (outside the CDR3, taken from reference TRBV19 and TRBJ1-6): DGGITQSPKYLFRKEGQNVTLSCEQNLNHDAMYWYRQDPGQGLRLIYYSQIVNDFQKGDIAEGYSVSREKKESFPLTVTSAQKNPTAFYLCASRPSSYNSPLHFGNGTRLTVT.

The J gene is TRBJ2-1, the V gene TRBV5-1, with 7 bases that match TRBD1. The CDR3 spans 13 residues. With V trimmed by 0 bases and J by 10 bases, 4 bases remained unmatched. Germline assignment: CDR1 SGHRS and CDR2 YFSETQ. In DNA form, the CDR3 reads TGCGCCAGCAGCTTGGGAGGGGGACAGGAGCAGTTCTTC. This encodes CASSLGGGQEQFF.

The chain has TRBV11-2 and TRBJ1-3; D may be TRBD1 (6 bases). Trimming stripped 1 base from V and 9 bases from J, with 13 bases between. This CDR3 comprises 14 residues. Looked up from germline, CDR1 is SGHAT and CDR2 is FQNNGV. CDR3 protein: CASSLGTERGTIYF. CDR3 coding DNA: TGTGCCAGCAGCTTAGGGACAGAGAGAGGCACCATATATTTT.

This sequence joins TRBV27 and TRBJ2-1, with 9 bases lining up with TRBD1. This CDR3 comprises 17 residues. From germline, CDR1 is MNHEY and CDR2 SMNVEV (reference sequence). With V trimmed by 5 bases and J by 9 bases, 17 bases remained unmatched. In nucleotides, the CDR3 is TGTGCCAGCAGTCCCCCCGGTAGGACAGGGGATACGGGTGAGCAGTTCTTC. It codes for CASSPPGRTGDTGEQFF.

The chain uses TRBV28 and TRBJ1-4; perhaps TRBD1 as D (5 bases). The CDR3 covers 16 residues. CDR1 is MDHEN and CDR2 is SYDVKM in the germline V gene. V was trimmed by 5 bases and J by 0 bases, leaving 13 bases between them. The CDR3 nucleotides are TGTGCCAGCAGTCCCCTGGGGCATCCAACTAATGAAAAACTGTTTTTT. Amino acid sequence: CASSPLGHPTNEKLFF. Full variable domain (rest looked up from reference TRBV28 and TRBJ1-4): DVKVTQSSRYLVKRTGEKVFLECVQDMDHENMFWYRQDPGLGLRLIYFSYDVKMKEKGDIPEGYSVSREKKERFSLILESASTNQTSMYLCASSPLGHPTNEKLFFGSGTQLSVL.

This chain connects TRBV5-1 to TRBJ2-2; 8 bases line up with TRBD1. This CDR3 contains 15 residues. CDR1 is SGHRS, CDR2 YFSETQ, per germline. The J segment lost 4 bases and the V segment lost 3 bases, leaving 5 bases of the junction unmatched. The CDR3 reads CASSSRTGTTGELFF. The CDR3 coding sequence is TGCGCCAGCAGCTCCAGGACAGGGACCACCGGGGAGCTGTTTTTT.

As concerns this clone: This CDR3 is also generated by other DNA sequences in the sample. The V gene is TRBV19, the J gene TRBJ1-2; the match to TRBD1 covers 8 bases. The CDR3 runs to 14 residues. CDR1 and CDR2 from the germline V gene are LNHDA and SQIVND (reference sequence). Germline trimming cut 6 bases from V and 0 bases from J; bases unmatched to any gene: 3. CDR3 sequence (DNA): TGTGCCAGTAGGAAGGGACAGGCTAACTATGGCTACACCTTC. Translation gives CASRKGQANYGYTF.

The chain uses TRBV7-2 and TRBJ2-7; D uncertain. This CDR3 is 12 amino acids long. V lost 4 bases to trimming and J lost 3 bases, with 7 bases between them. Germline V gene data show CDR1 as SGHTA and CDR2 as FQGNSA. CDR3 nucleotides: TGTGCCAGCAGCTCGGCGGACTACGAGCAGTACTTC. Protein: CASSSADYEQYF.

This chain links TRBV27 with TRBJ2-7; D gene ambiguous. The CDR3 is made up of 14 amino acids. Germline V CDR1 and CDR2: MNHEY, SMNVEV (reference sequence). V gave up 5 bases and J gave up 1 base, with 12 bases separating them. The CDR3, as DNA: TGTGCCAGCAGTCTGGGTGGAGAATCCTACGAGCAGTACTTC. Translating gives CASSLGGESYEQYF.

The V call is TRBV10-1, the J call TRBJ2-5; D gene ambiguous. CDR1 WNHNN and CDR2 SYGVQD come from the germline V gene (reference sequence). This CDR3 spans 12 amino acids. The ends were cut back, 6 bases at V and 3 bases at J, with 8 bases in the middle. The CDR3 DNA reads TGCGCCAGCAGGGCGAAGGAAGAGACCCAGTACTTC. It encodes CASRAKEETQYF.

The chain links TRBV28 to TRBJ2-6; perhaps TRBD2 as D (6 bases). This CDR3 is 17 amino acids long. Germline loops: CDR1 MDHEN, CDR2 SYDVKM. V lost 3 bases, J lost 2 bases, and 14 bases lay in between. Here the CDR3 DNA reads TGTGCCAGCAGTTTCTGGGGGAGGATTCCTGGGGCCAACGTCCTGACTTTC. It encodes CASSFWGRIPGANVLTF.